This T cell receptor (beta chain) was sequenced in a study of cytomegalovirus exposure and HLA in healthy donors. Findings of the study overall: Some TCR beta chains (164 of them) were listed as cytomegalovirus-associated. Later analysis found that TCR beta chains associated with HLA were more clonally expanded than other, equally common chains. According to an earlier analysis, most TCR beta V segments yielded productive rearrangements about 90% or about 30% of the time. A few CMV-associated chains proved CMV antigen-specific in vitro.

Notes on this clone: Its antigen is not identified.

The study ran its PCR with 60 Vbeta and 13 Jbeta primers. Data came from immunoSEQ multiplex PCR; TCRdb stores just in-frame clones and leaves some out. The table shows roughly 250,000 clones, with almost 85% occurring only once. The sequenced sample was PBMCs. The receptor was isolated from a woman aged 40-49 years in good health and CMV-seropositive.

This CDR3 reads CASSPTLAGTDTQYF. Written as DNA, the CDR3 is TGTGCCAGCTCACCGACCCTAGCGGGAACAGATACGCAGTATTTT. The chain recombines TRBV18 with TRBJ2-3, with TRBD2 matching over 9 bases. The J segment lost 3 bases and the V segment lost 3 bases, leaving 4 bases of the junction unmatched. This CDR3 contains 15 residues. Germline-derived CDR1 and CDR2 are KGHSH and LQKENI.